This T cell receptor beta chain was captured in a study of lymphopenia after photon versus proton radiotherapy. Study conclusions and caveats: Post-nadir diversity loss with photons came from oligoclonal expansion, particularly CD8+ Temra cells. Photon-treated patients lost naive T cells and TCR diversity; proton-treated stayed stable.

As regards this clone: Its matching antigen is unknown.

The repertoire was sequenced with immunoSEQ multiplex PCR; TCRdb's copy has only in-frame clones and lacks some. The sample comprises roughly 49,000 clones, 80% to 95% of which are singletons, and roughly 18% rests with the top ten. Trimming stripped 1 base from V and 10 bases from J, with 19 bases between. Germline V gene data show CDR1 as GTSNPN and CDR2 as SVGIG (reference sequence). The CDR3 contains 14 residues. This sequence was found in a woman between 40 and 50 years old with cholangiocarcinoma. The V gene is TRBV30, the J gene TRBJ1-1; the D is unclear. The material sequenced was peripheral blood, taken from a patient treated with photon-based radiotherapy. The CDR3 is CAWSDPIQPNRAFF. For the CDR3, the DNA is TGTGCCTGGAGTGATCCCATACAACCGAACCGAGCTTTCTTT.